This TCR beta chain was obtained from a study of blood T cell repertoires in COVID-19. The length of the CDR3 is 17 residues. Between the trimmed V and J ends, which lost 0 bases and 1 base, there was a span of 15 bases. The germline CDR1 and CDR2 sequences are SGHAT and FQNNGV. The table came from immunoSEQ multiplex PCR; TCRdb's copy has only in-frame clones and leaves some out. Of roughly 240,000 clones in the sample, roughly 85% are singletons; the top ten hold 3.6%. Sequenced material: PBMCs or T cells enriched from blood (not recorded which). The TCR comes from a woman between 40 and 50 years old who had been exposed to COVID-19. V usage is TRBV11-2 and J usage is TRBJ1-2; D gene uncertain. CDR3 region: CASSLESRGGDNYGYTF. CDR3 sequence (DNA): TGTGCCAGCAGCTTAGAGTCTCGGGGTGGGGATAACTATGGCTACACCTTC.